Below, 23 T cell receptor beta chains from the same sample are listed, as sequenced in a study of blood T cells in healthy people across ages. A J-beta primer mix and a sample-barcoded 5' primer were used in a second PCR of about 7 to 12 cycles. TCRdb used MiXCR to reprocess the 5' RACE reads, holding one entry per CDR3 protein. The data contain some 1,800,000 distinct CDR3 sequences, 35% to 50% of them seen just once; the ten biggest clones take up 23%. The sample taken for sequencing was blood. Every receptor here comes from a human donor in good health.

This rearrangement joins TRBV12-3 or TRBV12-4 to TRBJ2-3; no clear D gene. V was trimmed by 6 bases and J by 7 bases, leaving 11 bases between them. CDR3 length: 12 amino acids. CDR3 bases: TGTGCCAGCAGCCCGAGCGACAATACGCAGTATTTT. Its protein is CASSPSDNTQYF.

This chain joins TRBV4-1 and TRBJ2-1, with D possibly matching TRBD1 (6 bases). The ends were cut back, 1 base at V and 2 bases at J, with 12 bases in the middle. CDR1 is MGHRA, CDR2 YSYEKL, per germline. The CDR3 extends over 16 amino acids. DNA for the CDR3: TGCGCCAGCAGCCAAGCTTCGAGGGGGACCTACAATGAGCAGTTCTTC. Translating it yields CASSQASRGTYNEQFF.

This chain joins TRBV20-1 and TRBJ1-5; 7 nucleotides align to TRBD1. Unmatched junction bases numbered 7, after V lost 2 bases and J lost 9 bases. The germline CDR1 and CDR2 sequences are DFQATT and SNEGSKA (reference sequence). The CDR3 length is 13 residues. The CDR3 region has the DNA TGCAGTGCTAGAAGACAGGGAGGTCGGCCCCAGCATTTT. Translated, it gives CSARRQGGRPQHF.

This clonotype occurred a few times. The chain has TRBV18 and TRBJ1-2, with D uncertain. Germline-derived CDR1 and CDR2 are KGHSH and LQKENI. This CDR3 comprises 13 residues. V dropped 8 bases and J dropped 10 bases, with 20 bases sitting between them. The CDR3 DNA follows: TGTGCCAGCACCCAGACAAGGTCCCGAAACTACACCTTC. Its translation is CASTQTRSRNYTF.

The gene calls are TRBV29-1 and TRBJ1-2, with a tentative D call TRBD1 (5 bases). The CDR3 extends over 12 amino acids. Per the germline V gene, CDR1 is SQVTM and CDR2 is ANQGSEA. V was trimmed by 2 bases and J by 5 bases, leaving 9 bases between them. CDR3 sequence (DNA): TGCAGCGTTGAAAGGCAGGGTTATGGCTACACCTTC. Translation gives CSVERQGYGYTF.

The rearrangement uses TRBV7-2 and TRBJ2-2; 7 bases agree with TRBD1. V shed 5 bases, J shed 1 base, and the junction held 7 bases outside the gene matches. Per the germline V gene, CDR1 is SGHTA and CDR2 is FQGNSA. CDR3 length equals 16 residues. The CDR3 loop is CASSHWDRLNTGELFF. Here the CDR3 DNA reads TGTGCCAGCAGCCACTGGGACAGACTGAACACCGGGGAGCTGTTTTTT.

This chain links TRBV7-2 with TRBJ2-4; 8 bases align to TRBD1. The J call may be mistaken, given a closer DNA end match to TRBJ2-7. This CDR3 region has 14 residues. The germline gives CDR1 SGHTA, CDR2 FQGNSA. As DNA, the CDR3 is TGTGCCAGCAGCCAGACAGGGGTCGCCTACGAGCAGTACTTC. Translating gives CASSQTGVAYEQYF.

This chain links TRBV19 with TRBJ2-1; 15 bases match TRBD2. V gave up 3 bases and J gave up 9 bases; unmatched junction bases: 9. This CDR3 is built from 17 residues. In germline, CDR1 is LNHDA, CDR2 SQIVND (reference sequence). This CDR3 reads CASSIARTSGGVFEQFF. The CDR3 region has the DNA TGTGCCAGTAGTATCGCCCGGACTAGCGGGGGGGTATTTGAGCAGTTCTTC.

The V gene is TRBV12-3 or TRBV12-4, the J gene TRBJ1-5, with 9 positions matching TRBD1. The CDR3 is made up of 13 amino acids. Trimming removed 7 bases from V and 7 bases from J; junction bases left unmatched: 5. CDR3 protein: CASTGQGRQPQHF. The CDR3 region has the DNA TGTGCCAGCACCGGACAGGGGCGGCAGCCCCAGCATTTT.

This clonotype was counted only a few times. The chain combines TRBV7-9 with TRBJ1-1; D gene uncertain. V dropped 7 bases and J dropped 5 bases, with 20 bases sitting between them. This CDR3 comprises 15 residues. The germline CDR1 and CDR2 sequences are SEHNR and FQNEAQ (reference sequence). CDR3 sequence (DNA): TGTGCCAGCATCCATTTGGACGGGGAGGTTACTGAAGCTTTCTTT. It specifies CASIHLDGEVTEAFF. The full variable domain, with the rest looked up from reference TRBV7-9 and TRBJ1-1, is DTGVSQNPRHKITKRGQNVTFRCDPISEHNRLYWYRQTLGQGPEFLTYFQNEAQLEKSRLLSDRFSAERPKGSFSTLEIQRTEQGDSAMYLCASIHLDGEVTEAFFGQGTRLTVV.

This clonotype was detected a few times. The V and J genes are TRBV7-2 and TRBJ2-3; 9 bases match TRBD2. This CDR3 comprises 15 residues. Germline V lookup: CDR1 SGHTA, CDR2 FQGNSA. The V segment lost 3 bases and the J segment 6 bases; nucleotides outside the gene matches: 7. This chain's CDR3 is CASSFAGGPTDTQYF. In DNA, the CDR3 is TGTGCCAGCAGCTTTGCGGGGGGGCCCACGGATACGCAGTATTTT.

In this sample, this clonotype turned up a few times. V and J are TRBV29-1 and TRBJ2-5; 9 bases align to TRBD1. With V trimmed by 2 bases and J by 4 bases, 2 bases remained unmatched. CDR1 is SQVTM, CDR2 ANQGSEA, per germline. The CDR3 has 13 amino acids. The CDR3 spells CSVEQGQGETQYF. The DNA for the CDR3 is TGCAGCGTTGAACAGGGACAGGGAGAGACCCAGTACTTC. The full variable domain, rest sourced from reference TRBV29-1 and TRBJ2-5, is SAVISQKPSRDICQRGTSLTIQCQVDSQVTMMFWYRQQPGQSLTLIATANQGSEATYESGFVIDKFPISRPNLTFSTLTVSNMSPEDSSIYLCSVEQGQGETQYFGPGTRLLVL.

DNA for the CDR3: TGTGCCAGCAGTGACGACAAGCCCTACGAGCAGTACTTC. Protein sequence: CASSDDKPYEQYF. The chain is built from TRBV12-3 or TRBV12-4 and TRBJ2-7, with D uncertain. The CDR3 covers 13 residues. Trimming took off 5 bases at V and 2 bases at J, with 10 bases between the two ends.

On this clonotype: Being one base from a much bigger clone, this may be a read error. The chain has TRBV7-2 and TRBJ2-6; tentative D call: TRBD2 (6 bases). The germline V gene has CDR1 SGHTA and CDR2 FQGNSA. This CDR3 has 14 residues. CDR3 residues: CASSPQGGANVRTF. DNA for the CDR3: TGTGCCAGCAGTCCCCAGGGAGGTGCCAACGTCCGGACTTTC.

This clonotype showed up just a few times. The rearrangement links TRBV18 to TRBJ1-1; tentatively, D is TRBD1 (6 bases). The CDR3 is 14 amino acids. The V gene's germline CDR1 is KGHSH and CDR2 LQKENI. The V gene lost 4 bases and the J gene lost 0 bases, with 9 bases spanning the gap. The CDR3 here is CASSQRQVNTEAFF. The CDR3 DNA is TGTGCCAGCTCACAACGACAGGTGAACACTGAAGCTTTCTTT.

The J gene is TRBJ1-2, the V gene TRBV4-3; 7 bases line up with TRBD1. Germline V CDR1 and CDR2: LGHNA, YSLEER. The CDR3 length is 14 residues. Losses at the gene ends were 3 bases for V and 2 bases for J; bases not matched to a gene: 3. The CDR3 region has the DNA TGCGCCAGCAGCCAGTTCAGGGGGAACTATGGCTACACCTTC. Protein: CASSQFRGNYGYTF.

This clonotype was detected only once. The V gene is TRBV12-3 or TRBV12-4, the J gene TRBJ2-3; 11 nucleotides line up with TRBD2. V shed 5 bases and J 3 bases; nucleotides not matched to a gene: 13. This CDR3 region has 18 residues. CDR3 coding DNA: TGTGCCAGCAGTCCAGGCCCCGCTCTAGCGGGGGGAACAGATACGCAGTATTTT. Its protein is CASSPGPALAGGTDTQYF.

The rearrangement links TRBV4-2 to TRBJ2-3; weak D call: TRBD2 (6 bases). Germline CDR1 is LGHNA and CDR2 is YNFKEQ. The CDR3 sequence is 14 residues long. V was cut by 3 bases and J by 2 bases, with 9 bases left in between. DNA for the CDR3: TGTGCCAGCAGCCAGCGGGACTTCACAGATACGCAGTATTTT. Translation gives CASSQRDFTDTQYF.

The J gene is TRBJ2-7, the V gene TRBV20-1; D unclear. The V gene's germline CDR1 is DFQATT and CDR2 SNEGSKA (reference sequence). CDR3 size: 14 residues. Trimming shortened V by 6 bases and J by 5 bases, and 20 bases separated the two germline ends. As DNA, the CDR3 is TGCAGTGCGTTAGAGGTCGTCGTAAAGAACGAGCAGTACTTC. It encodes CSALEVVVKNEQYF.

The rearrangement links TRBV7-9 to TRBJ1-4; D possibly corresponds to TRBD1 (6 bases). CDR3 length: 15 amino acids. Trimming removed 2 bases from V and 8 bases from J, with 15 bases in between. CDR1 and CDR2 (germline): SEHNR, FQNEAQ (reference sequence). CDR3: CASSLLGGGNEKLFF. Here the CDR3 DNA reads TGTGCCAGCAGCTTACTTGGAGGGGGGAACGAAAAACTGTTTTTT. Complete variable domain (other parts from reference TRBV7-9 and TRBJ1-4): DTGVSQNPRHKITKRGQNVTFRCDPISEHNRLYWYRQTLGQGPEFLTYFQNEAQLEKSRLLSDRFSAERPKGSFSTLEIQRTEQGDSAMYLCASSLLGGGNEKLFFGSGTQLSVL.

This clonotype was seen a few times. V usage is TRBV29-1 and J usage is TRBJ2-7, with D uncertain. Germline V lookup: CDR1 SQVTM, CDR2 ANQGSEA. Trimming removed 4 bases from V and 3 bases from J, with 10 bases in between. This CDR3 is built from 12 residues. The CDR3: CSVGTDYYEQYF. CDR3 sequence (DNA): TGCAGCGTTGGGACGGATTACTACGAGCAGTACTTC.

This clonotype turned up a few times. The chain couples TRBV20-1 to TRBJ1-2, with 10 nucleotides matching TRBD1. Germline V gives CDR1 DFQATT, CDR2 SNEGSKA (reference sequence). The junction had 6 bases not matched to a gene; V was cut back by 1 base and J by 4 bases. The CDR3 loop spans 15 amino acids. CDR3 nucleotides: TGCAGTGCTAGAGGCCGGGACAGGGGATTCTATGGCTACACCTTC. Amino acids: CSARGRDRGFYGYTF.

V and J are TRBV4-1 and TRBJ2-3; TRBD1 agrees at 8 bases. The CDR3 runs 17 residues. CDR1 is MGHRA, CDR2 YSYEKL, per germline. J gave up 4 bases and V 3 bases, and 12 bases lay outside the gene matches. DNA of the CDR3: TGCGCCAGCAGCCACGCCTCCCCGGGACAGGTATCAGATACGCAGTATTTT. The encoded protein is CASSHASPGQVSDTQYF.